One and the same sample provided the 24 T cell receptor beta chains below, sequenced in a study of T cells in Graves' hyperthyroidism and ophthalmopathy. It was RNA transcripts that yielded the amplified TCR beta CDR3 regions. HTBI primers were employed in a first-round RT-PCR of the TCR CDR3. Via MiXCR, TCRdb re-called the multiplex PCR reads, giving one row per CDR3 protein. The repertoire has almost 35,000 distinct CDR3 sequences, 40% to 65% of them found once; the top ten carry under 30%. The sequencing input was blood. The receptors shown here come from a woman between 40 and 50 years old with Graves' ophthalmopathy.

The rearrangement links TRBV9 to TRBJ2-7; 9 bases are a match to TRBD2. Germline values: CDR1 SGDLS, CDR2 YYNGEE. V was clipped by 3 bases and J by 0 bases; unmatched bases: 7. CDR3 length: 16 amino acids. This CDR3 reads CASSARSGSTSYEQYF. CDR3 bases: TGTGCCAGCAGCGCCCGTAGCGGGAGTACCTCCTACGAGCAGTACTTC.

The sample holds many counts of this clonotype. V gene TRBV28 combines with J gene TRBJ2-5, with D unresolved. The CDR3 runs to 12 residues. CDR1 MDHEN and CDR2 SYDVKM come from the germline V gene. Trimming pared 4 bases from V and 6 bases from J, leaving 9 bases between. The CDR3 sequence: CASSWARKTQYF. The CDR3 DNA is TGTGCCAGCAGTTGGGCGCGGAAGACCCAGTACTTC.

Ten or more counts support this clonotype. The chain joins TRBV19 to TRBJ1-1; D uncertain. The CDR3 spans 15 residues. Trimming shortened V by 7 bases and J by 1 base, and 16 bases separated the two germline ends. Germline loops: CDR1 LNHDA, CDR2 SQIVND (reference sequence). The CDR3 coding sequence is TGTGCCAGTACCACCCCCCCTGGGCGGAACACTGAAGCTTTCTTT. Protein sequence: CASTTPPGRNTEAFF.

The chain combines TRBV18 with TRBJ2-1; 12 bases are a match to TRBD2. V shed 3 bases, J shed 9 bases, and the junction held 9 bases outside the gene matches. From germline, CDR1 is KGHSH and CDR2 LQKENI. The CDR3 has 16 residues. CDR3: CASSPQTSGGSVEQFF. CDR3 DNA sequence: TGTGCCAGCTCACCTCAGACTAGCGGGGGATCCGTTGAGCAGTTCTTC. Full variable domain (rest looked up from reference TRBV18 and TRBJ2-1): NAGVMQNPRHLVRRRGQEARLRCSPMKGHSHVYWYRQLPEEGLKFMVYLQKENIIDESGMPKERFSAEFPKEGPSILRIQQVVRGDSAAYFCASSPQTSGGSVEQFFGPGTRLTVL.

Details on this clonotype: The DNA is left out, because the CDR3 cannot be placed on it with certainty; the CDR3 is given as TCRdb lists it. The CDR3 sequence is CCASSLGETQYF. The V and J genes are TRBV20-1 and TRBJ2-5. The germline V gene has CDR1 DFQATT and CDR2 SNEGSKA (reference sequence). The CDR3 has 12 amino acids, counting both end residues.

This clonotype was seen repeatedly, ten times or more. The rearrangement uses TRBV28 and TRBJ1-2; TRBD1 matches 7 bases. The J segment lost 7 bases and the V segment lost 3 bases, leaving 11 bases of the junction unmatched. CDR3 size: 15 residues. Germline CDR1 and CDR2: MDHEN and SYDVKM. The CDR3 DNA reads TGTGCCAGCAGTTTGGGAGGGGGCGAACCTTTTGGCTACACCTTC. Translated: CASSLGGGEPFGYTF.

In regard to this clonotype: The conserved phenylalanine or tryptophan normally closing the CDR3 is absent here, so this likely arose from a read error. The rearrangement uses TRBV11-2 and TRBJ2-7, with TRBD2 identical over 7 bases. CDR1 and CDR2 (germline): SGHAT, FQNNGV. The CDR3 runs 18 residues. CDR3 nucleotide sequence: TGTGCCAGCGGCTTAAGGCAGAGTGGGAGGGGCGCGGGCTACGAGCAGTACCTC. Translation gives CASGLRQSGRGAGYEQYL.

The V and J genes are TRBV9 and TRBJ1-5; the D is unclear. Germline V gene lookup returns CDR1 SGDLS and CDR2 YYNGEE. Trimming removed 4 bases at V and 11 bases at J, with 19 bases between. The CDR3 loop spans 14 amino acids. The CDR3 DNA sequence: TGTGCCAGCAGCCGCCTAGCGGGAGGAGAGACCCAGCATTTT. Amino acid sequence: CASSRLAGGETQHF.

This clonotype appeared once. J is TRBJ2-1 and V is TRBV7-2; possible D gene TRBD2, 7 bases. The CDR3 is 16 amino acids. Germline CDR1 SGHTA, CDR2 FQGNSA. Between the trimmed V and J ends, which lost 5 bases and 2 bases, there was a span of 16 bases. The CDR3: CASSQQGAGAYNEQFF. CDR3 sequence (DNA): TGTGCCAGCAGCCAACAGGGTGCGGGAGCCTACAATGAGCAGTTCTTC.

In its sample, this clonotype ranks as medium-sized. This chain uses TRBV29-1 with TRBJ1-1, with D possibly TRBD1 on 5 matching bases. Trimming pared 5 bases from V and 1 base from J, leaving 8 bases between. Per germline, CDR1 SQVTM and CDR2 ANQGSEA. This CDR3 spans 12 amino acids. The DNA of the CDR3 is TGCAGCGTTTGGGACGGGAACACTGAAGCTTTCTTT. Protein sequence: CSVWDGNTEAFF.

The genes are TRBV20-1 and TRBJ2-1; D remains ambiguous. Germline V gives CDR1 DFQATT, CDR2 SNEGSKA (reference sequence). V shed 6 bases and J shed 2 bases, with 20 bases lying between them. The CDR3 loop spans 16 amino acids. The CDR3 loop is CSASSKRTVTYNEQFF. Here the CDR3 DNA reads TGCAGTGCCAGCAGCAAGCGCACCGTGACCTACAATGAGCAGTTCTTC.

This clonotype was counted at least ten times. This chain uses TRBV6-6 with TRBJ2-3, with 9 bases that match TRBD2. The CDR3 loop spans 16 amino acids. The germline CDR1 and CDR2 sequences are MNHNY and SVGAGI (reference sequence). The trim removed 7 bases at V and 5 bases at J, leaving 13 bases unmatched. CDR3 DNA: TGTGCCAGCAAAAATCTTGGCGGGAGGGCCGGAGATACGCAGTATTTT. Translating it yields CASKNLGGRAGDTQYF.

The chain recombines TRBV5-1 with TRBJ2-3; 11 bases map to TRBD2. The CDR3 is made up of 15 amino acids. Trimming removed 5 bases from V and 2 bases from J; junction bases left unmatched: 4. Germline values: CDR1 SGHRS, CDR2 YFSETQ. The CDR3 protein is CASRTLAGVTDTQYF. The DNA for the CDR3 is TGCGCCAGCAGAACACTAGCGGGGGTCACAGATACGCAGTATTTT.

By share of the sample, this clonotype is medium-sized. The chain couples TRBV7-2 to TRBJ1-6; D is unresolved. The CDR3 spans 16 residues. V lost 1 base and J lost 1, with 8 bases in between. CDR1 and CDR2 from the germline V gene are SGHTA and FQGNSA. CDR3 sequence reads: CASSLEGSSYNSPLHF. The CDR3 DNA follows: TGTGCCAGCAGCTTAGAAGGGAGTTCCTATAATTCACCCCTCCACTTT.

In its sample, this clonotype was seen once. V and J are TRBV13 and TRBJ2-2, with 9 bases aligning to TRBD2. Germline assignment: CDR1 PRHDT and CDR2 FYEKMQ (reference sequence). This CDR3 has 16 amino acids. The J segment lost 16 bases and the V segment lost 2 bases, leaving 17 bases of the junction unmatched. The CDR3 is CASSLNSGSGTGVPFF. DNA for the CDR3: TGTGCCAGCAGCTTAAATAGCGGGAGTGGTACCGGGGTGCCGTTTTTT.

The rearrangement links TRBV7-9 to TRBJ1-1; weak D call: TRBD1 (6 bases). V was clipped by 5 bases and J by 8 bases, with 24 bases between them. CDR3 length: 16 amino acids. Germline V gene data show CDR1 as SEHNR and CDR2 as FQNEAQ (reference sequence). The CDR3 here is CASSPRGGATHAEAFF. For the CDR3, the DNA is TGTGCCAGCAGCCCTAGAGGGGGGGCCACCCACGCGGAAGCTTTCTTT.

The chain employs TRBV9 and TRBJ2-5; D is perhaps TRBD1 (6 bases). Per germline, CDR1 SGDLS and CDR2 YYNGEE. CDR3 size: 17 residues. Trimming left V 0 bases short and J 5 bases short, with 20 bases between. The CDR3 spells CASSVEGRVRGNETQYF. The CDR3 bases are TGTGCCAGCAGCGTAGAGGGCAGGGTCAGGGGTAATGAGACCCAGTACTTC. The full variable domain, its missing parts supplied by reference TRBV9 and TRBJ2-5, is DSGVTQTPKHLITATGQRVTLRCSPRSGDLSVYWYQQSLDQGLQFLIQYYNGEERAKGNILERFSAQQFPDLHSELNLSSLELGDSALYFCASSVEGRVRGNETQYFGPGTRLLVL.

The chain recombines TRBV18 with TRBJ1-1; TRBD1 aligns across 7 bases. J was trimmed by 4 bases and V by 2 bases; bases with no gene match: 4. Looked up from germline, CDR1 is KGHSH and CDR2 is LQKENI. This CDR3 contains 14 residues. CDR3 residues: CASSPYAGGTEAFF. In DNA, the CDR3 is TGTGCCAGCTCACCATACGCAGGGGGCACTGAAGCTTTCTTT.

In its sample, this clonotype was seen many times. This chain joins TRBV5-1 and TRBJ1-4; weak D call: TRBD1 (5 bases). The CDR3 runs to 14 residues. V was clipped by 0 bases and J by 5 bases, with 8 bases between them. Germline CDR1 and CDR2: SGHRS and YFSETQ. CDR3 DNA sequence: TGCGCCAGCAGCTTGGGGGCAGGGAATGAAAAACTGTTTTTT. Its protein product is CASSLGAGNEKLFF.

Concerning this clonotype: An end of the junction does not agree with germline; a read error may underlie this. The CDR3 is CAISEPNRGPDSPFHF. The CDR3 nucleotides are TGTGCCATCAGTGAGCCTAACAGGGGGCCGGATTCACCCTTCCACTTT. The chain carries TRBV10-3 and TRBJ1-6; 9 bases line up with TRBD1. In germline, CDR1 is ENHRY, CDR2 SYGVKD. The CDR3 is made up of 16 amino acids.

The V gene is TRBV11-1, the J gene TRBJ2-3; 7 bases fit TRBD1. The junction had 4 bases not matched to a gene; V was cut back by 2 bases and J by 5 bases. The germline V gene has CDR1 SGHAT and CDR2 FQDESV (reference sequence). The CDR3 has 14 amino acids. The DNA for the CDR3 is TGTGCCAGCAGCTTAACAGGGGCGGGAGATACGCAGTATTTT. Protein: CASSLTGAGDTQYF.

This clonotype was picked up many times. The rearrangement uses TRBV5-6 and TRBJ1-4; D not resolved. The V gene lost 4 bases and the J gene lost 0 bases, with 19 bases spanning the gap. Germline CDR1 and CDR2: SGHDT and YYEEEE. The CDR3 extends over 18 amino acids. In nucleotides, the CDR3 is TGTGCCAGCAGCGCTACCCGGGCCGTGACCCCAACTAATGAAAAACTGTTTTTT. Its translation: CASSATRAVTPTNEKLFF.

This clonotype was picked up one time. Germline is not matched at one junction end, which may reflect a read error. This rearrangement joins TRBV7-6 to TRBJ2-5, with D maybe TRBD2 (6 bases). The CDR3 runs 13 residues. Germline V gene sequence: CDR1 SGHVS, CDR2 FNYEAQ. CDR3 in amino acids: CASSLGIGGTQYF. CDR3 DNA: TGTGCCAGCAGTTTAGGTATCGGGGGGACCCAGTACTTC.

This clonotype is labeled as medium-sized. The chain links TRBV19 to TRBJ1-2, with D maybe TRBD1 (5 bases). Germline CDR1 is LNHDA and CDR2 is SQIVND (reference sequence). The germline V and J ends were trimmed by 6 bases and 1 base, with 6 bases remaining between them. The CDR3 has 12 residues. The CDR3 region is CASSDSNYGYTF. The CDR3 nucleotides read TGTGCCAGTAGCGACAGTAACTATGGCTACACCTTC.